Following are 19 T cell receptor beta chains from one sample sequenced in a study of regulatory T cells in long-lasting Graves disease. Time point here: persistent/refractory GD, antithyroid drugs over 5 years with positive TRAb. PBMCs provided the RNA from which the TCR library was made. CDR3-region Arm-PCR and iRepertoire HTBI primers produced the TCR beta libraries. TCRdb recomputed calls from the multiplex PCR reads with MiXCR, one row per CDR3 protein. The data hold a few hundred thousand distinct CDR3 sequences, with about 20% observed a single time. This sample comprised peripheral blood mononuclear cells (PBMCs), obtained when the disease was refractory, from a patient treated with antithyroid drugs. The receptors were gathered from a female donor with Graves disease.

The chain uses TRBV20-1 and TRBJ2-7, with D possibly called TRBD1 or TRBD2 (6 bases each). With 3 bases removed from V and 2 bases from J, the gap between germline ends came to 14 bases. Germline V gene sequence: CDR1 DFQATT, CDR2 SNEGSKA (reference sequence). This CDR3 has 14 amino acids. The CDR3 coding sequence is TGCAGTGCTAGGGGGGGCAGGGAGACCTACGAGCAGTACTTC. Protein sequence: CSARGGRETYEQYF.

The chain combines TRBV6-1 with TRBJ2-5; D not resolved. V was pared by 5 bases and J by 5 bases, with 15 bases between. CDR3 length equals 14 residues. The germline V gene encodes CDR1 MNHNS and CDR2 SASEGT. CDR3 in amino acids: CASSTAQIRETQYF. In nucleotides, the CDR3 is TGTGCCAGCAGTACCGCCCAGATCCGGGAGACCCAGTACTTC.

The chain carries TRBV7-3 and TRBJ2-2; 8 bases line up with TRBD2. The CDR3 length is 17 residues. The ends lost 4 bases at V and 1 base at J; junction bases unmatched: 8. The germline V gene has CDR1 SGHTA and CDR2 FQGTGA. This CDR3 reads CASSSPGTSGNTGELFF. CDR3 nucleotide sequence: TGTGCCAGCAGCTCCCCCGGGACTAGTGGGAACACCGGGGAGCTGTTTTTT. Full variable domain (rest looked up from reference TRBV7-3 and TRBJ2-2): GAGVSQTPSNKVTEKGKYVELRCDPISGHTALYWYRQSLGQGPEFLIYFQGTGAADDSGLPNDRFFAVRPEGSVSTLKIQRTERGDSAVYLCASSSPGTSGNTGELFFGEGSRLTVL.

The sample holds a few counts of this clonotype. The chain is built from TRBV9 and TRBJ2-5, with D perhaps matching TRBD2 (7 bases). Germline V gene data show CDR1 as SGDLS and CDR2 as YYNGEE. The CDR3 has 16 residues. V gave up 4 bases and J gave up 5 bases, with 21 bases separating them. The CDR3 DNA is TGTGCCAGCAGCCCAAGAGGGGGAGGGCCGGAGGAGACCCAGTACTTC. Its protein product is CASSPRGGGPEETQYF.

The chain employs TRBV29-1 and TRBJ2-2, with unresolved D. Trimming stripped 6 bases from V and 4 bases from J, with 15 bases between. Germline CDR1 reads SQVTM; CDR2 reads ANQGSEA. CDR3 length: 14 residues. In DNA form, the CDR3 reads TGCAGCGTCCTAACTATAAGTCTCACCGGGGAGCTGTTTTTT. The encoded protein is CSVLTISLTGELFF.

This clonotype appeared a few times. The gene calls are TRBV27 and TRBJ2-5; 8 nucleotides align to TRBD1. After removal of 6 bases from V and 6 bases from J, the junction contained 12 bases not matched to a gene. The CDR3 has 15 residues. Germline V CDR1 and CDR2: MNHEY, SMNVEV (reference sequence). CDR3 in amino acids: CASSPIPTGGKTQYF. As DNA, the CDR3 is TGTGCCAGCAGCCCAATCCCCACAGGGGGTAAGACCCAGTACTTC.

This clonotype was recorded a few times. V usage is TRBV12-3 or TRBV12-4 and J usage is TRBJ1-3; D ambiguous. The germline V and J ends were trimmed by 3 bases and 2 bases, with 8 bases remaining between them. The CDR3 consists of 14 residues. The CDR3 bases are TGTGCCAGCAGTTTTGGCAGGACTGGAAACACCATATATTTT. Amino acid sequence: CASSFGRTGNTIYF.

Here the CDR3 DNA reads TGTGCCAGCAGTTTGGGGGCTAGCCAGTGGAGTGAGCAGTTCTTC. This sequence encodes CASSLGASQWSEQFF. This chain uses TRBV6-2 or TRBV6-3 with TRBJ2-1, with D possibly TRBD1 on 6 matching bases. CDR3 length: 15 residues. Per the germline V gene, CDR1 is MNHEY and CDR2 is SVGEGT. V dropped 4 bases and J dropped 9 bases, with 19 bases sitting between them.

This clonotype was picked up a small number of times. V usage is TRBV6-2 or TRBV6-3 and J usage is TRBJ2-2, with 9 bases aligning to TRBD2. CDR3 size: 16 residues. CDR1 MNHEY and CDR2 SVGEGT come from the germline V gene. V dropped 7 bases and J dropped 5; count of bases not matched to a gene: 11. The CDR3 DNA reads as TGTGCCAGCAACCGAAGTCCCAGCGGGAGGACCGGGGAGCTGTTTTTT. Residues: CASNRSPSGRTGELFF.

There are many counts of this clonotype. The V call is TRBV5-6, the J call TRBJ2-3, with a weak D call TRBD2 (5 bases). The CDR3 consists of 13 residues. Germline V gives CDR1 SGHDT, CDR2 YYEEEE. V lost 2 bases to trimming and J lost 5 bases, with 9 bases between them. The CDR3 nucleotides read TGTGCCAGCAGCTTAATGGGGAGAGATACGCAGTATTTT. Its translation: CASSLMGRDTQYF.

The CDR3 DNA reads as TGTGCCAGCAGTTCCTATGGACAGGGGGGCGGCTATGGCTACACCTTC. The encoded protein is CASSSYGQGGGYGYTF. The V call is TRBV28, the J call TRBJ1-2; TRBD1 matches at 10 bases. The CDR3 is 16 amino acids. Germline assignment: CDR1 MDHEN and CDR2 SYDVKM. After removal of 4 bases from V and 4 bases from J, the junction contained 9 bases not matched to a gene.

This clonotype was counted at least ten times. V gene TRBV28 combines with J gene TRBJ2-2, with D possibly matching TRBD2 (6 bases). Deletions cut 5 bases from V and 7 bases from J, with 11 bases between. The CDR3 runs 13 residues. Germline V gives CDR1 MDHEN, CDR2 SYDVKM. CDR3 loop: CASSTRLGGELFF. The CDR3 DNA sequence: TGTGCCAGCAGTACCAGACTAGGCGGGGAGCTGTTTTTT.

The V call is TRBV18, the J call TRBJ2-2; 8 bases fit TRBD2. J lost 2 bases, V lost 9 bases, and 2 bases had no gene match. Germline V gene data show CDR1 as KGHSH and CDR2 as LQKENI. The length of the CDR3 is 13 residues. DNA for the CDR3: TGTGCCAGTAGCGGGATCAACACCGGGGAGCTGTTTTTT. It translates to CASSGINTGELFF.

The V gene is TRBV2, the J gene TRBJ1-2; 10 nucleotides align to TRBD1. Germline CDR1 SNHLY, CDR2 FYNNEI. Trimming cost V 6 bases and J 0 bases; bases outside gene matches: 7. The CDR3 extends over 16 amino acids. CDR3 residues: CASSPRQGAANYGYTF. DNA of the CDR3: TGTGCCAGCAGCCCAAGACAGGGGGCAGCTAACTATGGCTACACCTTC.

This clonotype occurred a few times. V usage is TRBV6-5 and J usage is TRBJ2-7; perhaps TRBD2 as D (6 bases). The V end was cut by 2 bases, the J end by 3 bases, with 11 bases between. Germline CDR1 reads MNHEY; CDR2 reads SVGAGI. The CDR3 sequence is 14 residues long. Here the CDR3 DNA reads TGTGCCAGCAGTTACCACGGGACTTACTACGAGCAGTACTTC. As protein: CASSYHGTYYEQYF.

A few counts support this clonotype. The rearrangement links TRBV6-1 to TRBJ1-4, with TRBD1 matching 9 bases. The V and J ends lost 6 bases and 5 bases, in that order; junction bases with no gene match: 16. The CDR3 runs to 18 residues. Germline V gives CDR1 MNHNS, CDR2 SASEGT. The CDR3 region is CASSEGQGIGWGNEKLFF. As DNA, the CDR3 is TGTGCCAGCAGCGAGGGACAGGGAATAGGATGGGGAAATGAAAAACTGTTTTTT.

This clonotype was observed once. The chain is built from TRBV19 and TRBJ1-4; no clear D. The CDR3 length is 14 residues. Trimming took 7 bases from V and 0 from J, leaving 9 bases between them. Germline CDR1 LNHDA, CDR2 SQIVND (reference sequence). The CDR3 here is CASKEFPTNEKLFF. The CDR3 coding sequence is TGTGCCAGTAAGGAATTTCCAACTAATGAAAAACTGTTTTTT.

The genes are TRBV28 and TRBJ1-2; TRBD1 matches 7 bases. Germline V gene sequence: CDR1 MDHEN, CDR2 SYDVKM. Losses at the gene ends were 5 bases for V and 4 bases for J; bases not matched to a gene: 10. This CDR3 has 15 residues. DNA for the CDR3: TGTGCCAGCAGTCCATACCAGGGGGGCGGCTATGGCTACACCTTC. It specifies CASSPYQGGGYGYTF.

This clonotype was counted a few times. V gene TRBV29-1 combines with J gene TRBJ2-5, with TRBD1 as a possible D gene (7 bases). Germline CDR1 SQVTM, CDR2 ANQGSEA. Trimming left V 3 bases short and J 2 bases short, with 10 bases between. The CDR3 is 13 amino acids. The CDR3 DNA sequence: TGCAGCGTTGAGCCAGGGGGGCAAGAGACCCAGTACTTC. This sequence encodes CSVEPGGQETQYF.